The present TCR beta chain was sequenced within a study of T cell responses to AZD1222 COVID-19 vaccine. As for the study in general: Pooled in the analysis were second doses at about 4 or about 12 weeks.

Clones were read by immunoSEQ multiplex PCR, and TCRdb kept only the in-frame ones, dropping some. This sample has around 99,000 clones; about 89% occur once, and the top ten carry 7.5%. A word on this clone: Its antigen is as yet unknown.

Broader study findings: Donors, mostly white British, included more females; clonal diversity was possibly underestimated. Mapped onto spike, vaccine-associated CD4 TCRs spanned it and were dominant at 160-218 and 743-854. Nearly half of spike-specific TCRs reportedly target unmutated variant regions.

Sequenced material: peripheral blood, taken on day 0 of AZD1222 vaccination. The sequence was collected from an adult in good health.

This CDR3 reads CASSQGTGMAPLHF. The CDR3 DNA reads as TGTGCCAGCAGCCAAGGGACAGGCATGGCACCCCTCCACTTT. The V call is TRBV3-1 (or the pseudogene TRBV3-2), the J call TRBJ1-6, with TRBD1 identical over 7 bases. The CDR3 covers 14 residues. Germline values: CDR1 LGHDT, CDR2 YNNKEL (reference sequence). V gave up 1 base and J gave up 11 bases; unmatched junction bases: 5.